This T cell receptor beta chain stems from a study of blood T cell repertoires in COVID-19 (dated by TCRdb to the early 2020s). Notes on the research overall: Samples covering the acute and convalescent phases of COVID-19 were provided by collaborators in the United States, Italy and Spain. Subjects who had been exposed to COVID-19, were actively infected with it, or had recovered from it provided the deeply sampled blood TCRbeta repertoires that made up the dataset. Sample metadata almost always included a de-identified subject ID, COVID-19 status, age in years and sex. Samples were obtained from the ongoing ImmuneRACE study (first 160 participants) and from 1,254 subjects provided by 6 global collaborators. The prospective study material was composed of cDNA or gDNA derived from T cells, B-cell-depleted T cells, or PBMCs. Where available, HLA class I and class II types were obtained from metadata supplied by the sample provider rather than from assay-based typing. The repertoires were made available in a free public database intended to serve as a resource for research on the immune response to SARS-CoV-2. Study-wide conclusions, independent of this receptor: Clinical and demographic metadata were provided uncurated, with the amount varying by source and participant.

Based on the germline V gene, the CDR1 and CDR2 sequences are SNHLY and FYNNEI. There are 13 amino acids in the CDR3, from cysteine to phenylalanine inclusive. Solely the CDR3 DNA is kept, with 39 bases framed from the first base. TCRbeta CDR3 regions were amplified from genomic DNA by means of the immunoSEQ Assay, a bias-controlled multiplex PCR. The study's own analysis went as follows. Within the assay, amplification of reference gene primers was used to estimate how many nucleated cells each sample contained. To quantify the absolute abundance of each unique TCRbeta CDR3 rearrangement, sequence reads were collapsed and filtered. Productive Simpson clonality was computed per sample as the square root of Simpson's diversity index over productive rearrangements. Drawn from immuneACCESS, this table holds only the in-frame rearrangements with V and J called that TCRdb kept. Clones are partly lost; checked studies trace under half to an unresolved V gene and leave the rest unexplained. The V and J calls and clone size were taken over from that table, and D and trimming were inferred from the DNA. The sample records fewer than 300,000 clones, 65% to 90% of which are singletons. In total, the top ten clones hold roughly 16% of the sample.

Remarks on this clone: Its antigen has not been determined. Mismatch with germline at one junction end may stem from a read error.

Enrolling through a virtual design, the prospective study's participants ranged in age from about 18 to 100 years and lived across 20 to 25 United States geographic areas. Cohort assignment in the prospective study relied on participant-reported clinical history from a screening survey and a study questionnaire. Recovered participants in ImmuneRACE Cohort 3 were defined by two consecutive negative NP/OP PCR tests, clearance by a healthcare professional, or resolution of symptoms. Mobile phlebotomists in the prospective study collected whole blood, serum and a nasopharyngeal or oropharyngeal swab from every participant. Additional blood draws and questionnaires over an approximately 2-month period could optionally be provided by prospective study participants. Before DNA extraction, prospective study blood samples were shipped either frozen or at room temperature.

The TCR was taken from a man aged 18-30 years who had recovered from COVID-19. The sequencing sample was made of PBMCs or T cells enriched from blood (not recorded which). The rearrangement joined TRBV2 to TRBJ1-6; the D segment cannot be called with confidence. The DNA sequence is TGTGCGAGCAGGAGCTCCTATAATTCACCCCTCCACTTT. This sequence encodes CASRSSYNSPLHF.